The T cell receptor beta chain under discussion was sequenced for a study of CD4 T cells in relation to SARS-CoV-2 and coronaviruses (dated by TCRdb to the early 2020s). A note on the overall study: Using patient-derived lymphoblastoid cell lines, the shared crossreactive spike epitopes were mapped to their HLA restriction. The Adaptive Biotechnologies TCR-sequencing kit was used for samples from a few pre-COVID donors and for the naive versus memory experiments, whereas the other data were Illumina-based. The study assessed, at the TCR clonotype level, memory CD4+ T cell crossreactivity between SARS-CoV-2 and common cold coronavirus spike proteins. For other donors in the study, expansion assays were sequenced with a different, Illumina-based TCR-beta assay.

Summary of the overall study and its limitations: Significantly weaker SARS-CoV-2-driven expansion was shown by crossreactive clones than by monoreactive clones, consistent with antigenic imprinting. Small numbers of patients and of tested TCRs limited the study. Crossreactivity analysis was centred on spike protein, so crossreactivity against other viral proteins was not assessed. No donor contributed both pre-pandemic and post-infection samples, which limited tracing the source of pre-existing responses. In roughly 65% of donors, memory CD4+ clonotypes turned up that crossrecognized SARS-CoV-2 and at least one common cold coronavirus spike. Sequencing of naive versus memory cells indicated that the assay detects memory recall responses, not primary responses primed during culture.

From the cysteine through the phenylalanine, the CDR3 covers 17 amino acids. Just the 51-base CDR3 DNA is kept, in frame starting at base 1. The germline V and J ends show losses of 4 bases and 5 bases respectively, and no gene match explains 11 bases of the junction. CDR1 and CDR2 (LNHDA, SQIVND) derive from the germline V gene (reference sequence). Uncultured naive and memory CD4+ T cell DNA received deep-resolution immunoSEQ TCR-beta sequencing. On the study's bioinformatics: During preprocessing, nonproductive sequences were discarded, as were any CDR3s that did not begin with C, did not end with F or W, or were shorter than 7 amino acids. Cultured and uncultured naive and memory CD4+ repertoires were searched for CDR3s previously identified as spike- and CEF-reactive. After three terminal residues were trimmed from each end, CDR3 homology was quantified as pairwise Levenshtein distance using the stringdist R package. What TCRdb holds here is the immuneACCESS table cut down to in-frame rearrangements. Part of the clones is not present; checked against another copy, under half of the missing clones reflect an unresolved V gene, and the others are unexplained. V and J calls and clone size are those listed in that table; D and trimming were worked out from the DNA. The sample has 50,000 to 70,000 clones on record, over 80% of them singletons. The ten largest clonotypes hold around 1.7% of the sample.

A remark on this clone: The antigen it recognizes is unknown. Per-base qualities were not stored, and no clone one base away is much larger.

CD4+ T cells from unexposed donors were collected before the COVID-19 pandemic (2011-2018). To separate naive from memory CD4+ T cells, cryopreserved PBMCs first underwent CD4 enrichment and then EasySep naive CD4+ T cell enrichment. The leukapheresis product used for the unexposed donors was purchased from a commercial source. PBMCs were isolated from leukapheresis product or whole blood by Ficoll-Paque PLUS gradient centrifugation. PBMCs were either used fresh in the expansion assay or cryopreserved at -140 degrees C. The QIAamp Micro DNA Kit was used to extract genomic DNA from the CD4+ T cells. The sample consisted of memory CD4+ T cells from PBMCs. The cell subset or site label for this specimen denotes: memory (non-naive) CD4+ T cells. This TCR was recovered from a human donor in good health. Recombination joined TRBV19 with TRBJ2-2, with 9 bases in between that match TRBD1. The CDR3 corresponds to CASSTMIGTGKTGELFF. The nucleotides are TGTGCCAGTAGTACTATGATTGGGACAGGGAAGACCGGGGAGCTGTTTTTT.